This entry lists 30 T cell receptor beta chains sequenced from one sample in a study of neurological immune-mediated disorders (dated by TCRdb to between 2018 and 2021). The library was obtained by 5' RACE. The instrument given in TCRdb is Illumina HiSeq 2500. TCRdb handled the public reads itself, with Q25 trimming in fastp and clone calling in MiXCR, and kept productive beta chains. Under each unique CDR3 protein, matching rows form one entry showing the most common genes and DNA. This sample holds approximately 50,000 distinct CDR3 sequences; around a tenth were observed only once. Of the sample, approximately 5.3% falls within the top ten clones. Sequenced: PBMCs. The receptors here all came from a man between 70 and 80 years old with HTLV-1-associated myelopathy (HAM/TSP).

This clonotype was observed many times. The J gene is TRBJ2-1, the V gene TRBV20-1; 8 nucleotides agree with TRBD2. The CDR3 has 15 amino acids. After removal of 0 bases from V and 4 bases from J, the junction contained 5 bases not matched to a gene. Germline values: CDR1 DFQATT, CDR2 SNEGSKA (reference sequence). For the CDR3, the DNA is TGCAGTGCTAGAGATTCGGGGACTAGTTACAATGAGCAGTTCTTC. It codes for CSARDSGTSYNEQFF.

This clonotype has at least ten counts. CDR3 sequence (DNA): TGTGCCAGCAGTTTAGACAGGGGAGATCAGCCCCAGCATTTT. This translates into CASSLDRGDQPQHF. V usage is TRBV12-3 or TRBV12-4 and J usage is TRBJ1-5, with 7 positions matching TRBD1. The CDR3 contains 14 residues. V was clipped by 1 base and J by 5 bases; unmatched bases: 2.

A remark on this clonotype: This could be a read error, since a much larger clone is one nucleotide away. The chain is built from TRBV6-2 or TRBV6-3 and TRBJ1-1, with D possibly matching TRBD1 (6 bases). The germline gives CDR1 MNHEY, CDR2 SVGEGT. CDR3 length: 12 residues. The CDR3 DNA reads as TGTGCCAACAGTTCTGGACAGCCCTCAGCTTTCTTT. Translated, it gives CANSSGQPSAFF.

The chain links TRBV6-5 to TRBJ2-7; TRBD2 might be the D (6 bases). Germline values: CDR1 MNHEY, CDR2 SVGAGI. V lost 11 bases and J lost 6, with 20 bases in between. This CDR3 comprises 13 residues. The CDR3 is CASTRGVGPEQYF. CDR3 nucleotides: TGTGCCTCGACCCGCGGGGTGGGACCCGAGCAGTACTTC.

This clonotype was counted once. Just one base apart from a much larger clone, this may be a read error. The chain joins TRBV29-1 to TRBJ2-4, with D perhaps matching TRBD1 or TRBD2 (6 bases each). CDR1 is SQVTM, CDR2 ANQGSEA, per germline. This CDR3 contains 12 residues. V was trimmed by 3 bases and J by 12 bases, leaving 15 bases between them. The CDR3 sequence: CSVEKGGDNQYF. CDR3 nucleotide sequence: TGCAGCGTTGAGAAGGGCGGGGACAATCAGTACTTC.

This clonotype occurred many times. The chain couples TRBV12-3 or TRBV12-4 to TRBJ2-1; TRBD2 aligns across 11 bases. After removal of 1 base from V and 6 bases from J, the junction contained 11 bases not matched to a gene. CDR3 length: 18 residues. The chain's CDR3 is CASSLVLGSGRAGNEQFF. CDR3 bases: TGTGCCAGCAGTTTAGTTCTGGGTAGCGGGAGGGCCGGCAATGAGCAGTTCTTC.

This clonotype showed up many times. The chain carries TRBV7-2 and TRBJ1-5; TRBD1 aligns across 7 bases. The germline gives CDR1 SGHTA, CDR2 FQGNSA. The CDR3 covers 14 residues. Losses at the gene ends were 4 bases for V and 7 bases for J; bases not matched to a gene: 7. In nucleotides, the CDR3 is TGTGCCAGCAGCTCTCGACAGGGAGGCCAGCCCCAGCATTTT. This translates into CASSSRQGGQPQHF.

This clonotype was seen only a few times. A much larger clone lies one base from this, so it may be a read error. The rearrangement joins TRBV20-1 to TRBJ2-4; D might be TRBD1 (5 bases). Per the germline V gene, CDR1 is DFQATT and CDR2 is SNEGSKA (reference sequence). Between the trimmed V and J ends, which lost 2 bases and 9 bases, there was a span of 11 bases. The CDR3 consists of 12 residues. This CDR3 is CSARLGPGIQYF. The CDR3 nucleotides read TGCAGTGCTAGACTGGGGCCTGGCATTCAGTACTTC.

This clonotype was detected many times. V and J are TRBV9 and TRBJ1-2, with 7 bases matching TRBD1. This CDR3 spans 17 amino acids. The V gene end was trimmed by 2 bases and the J gene end by 8 bases; junction bases not matched to a gene: 18. CDR1 is SGDLS, CDR2 YYNGEE, per germline. Here the CDR3 reads CASSVNPRQTGFVGYTF. For the CDR3, the DNA is TGTGCCAGCAGCGTTAATCCCCGTCAGACAGGGTTTGTCGGCTACACCTTC. Based on the CDR3 plus reference TRBV9 and TRBJ1-2, the full variable domain is DSGVTQTPKHLITATGQRVTLRCSPRSGDLSVYWYQQSLDQGLQFLIQYYNGEERAKGNILERFSAQQFPDLHSELNLSSLELGDSALYFCASSVNPRQTGFVGYTFGSGTRLTVV.

This clonotype was recorded many times. J is TRBJ2-2 and V is TRBV25-1; TRBD2 aligns across 7 bases. After removal of 5 bases from V and 6 bases from J, the junction contained 9 bases not matched to a gene. Looked up from germline, CDR1 is MGHDK and CDR2 is SYGVNS. The CDR3 consists of 15 residues. In nucleotides, the CDR3 is TGTGCCAGCAGTCGACGGAGCGGGGATTCCGGGGAGCTGTTTTTT. This codes for CASSRRSGDSGELFF.

This clonotype was seen at least ten times. The chain combines TRBV7-8 with TRBJ2-5; D is ambiguous. Looked up from germline, CDR1 is SGHVS and CDR2 is FQNEAQ. Trimming cost V 2 bases and J 5 bases, with 9 bases left between them. The CDR3 runs 13 residues. The CDR3 DNA is TGTGCCAGCAGCTTACGGGTCGGGGAGACCCAGTACTTC. Amino acids: CASSLRVGETQYF.

CDR3 DNA: TGTGCCATCAGTGAACGGACAGTAAACACTGAAGCTTTCTTT. This gives the protein CAISERTVNTEAFF. The chain uses TRBV10-3 and TRBJ1-1, with a weak D call TRBD1 (6 bases). The CDR3 has 14 amino acids. Germline V gene data show CDR1 as ENHRY and CDR2 as SYGVKD. Trimming removed 3 bases from V and 2 bases from J, with 10 bases in between.

This clonotype is categorized as medium-sized. V usage is TRBV20-1 and J usage is TRBJ2-7, with 12 bases aligning to TRBD1. V was clipped by 6 bases and J by 2 bases; unmatched bases: 5. This CDR3 spans 14 amino acids. Per germline, CDR1 DFQATT and CDR2 SNEGSKA (reference sequence). CDR3 nucleotides: TGCAGTGCCCTGGGACAGGGGGCAACCTACGAGCAGTACTTC. Translation gives CSALGQGATYEQYF.

This clonotype was recorded many times. CDR3 protein: CASSKRTGTVNTEAFF. DNA for the CDR3: TGTGCCAGCAGCAAGAGGACCGGGACTGTGAACACTGAAGCTTTCTTT. V usage is TRBV21-1 and J usage is TRBJ1-1. TRBV21-1 is classified as a pseudogene. This CDR3 contains 16 residues.

This clonotype was picked up many times. The chain uses TRBV20-1 and TRBJ2-5; possibly TRBD1 or TRBD2 for D (6 bases each). CDR1 and CDR2 from the germline V gene are DFQATT and SNEGSKA (reference sequence). The CDR3 consists of 16 residues. Trimming pared 6 bases from V and 5 bases from J, leaving 25 bases between. CDR3 nucleotides: TGCAGTGCCGGAGGGGACTCTTGGGGGGCGGGGGAGACCCAGTACTTC. It is translated as CSAGGDSWGAGETQYF.

This clonotype showed up many times. V usage is TRBV7-3 and J usage is TRBJ2-5; 10 bases align to TRBD1. Germline V CDR1 and CDR2: SGHTA, FQGTGA. The CDR3 loop spans 15 amino acids. V lost 3 bases, J lost 4 bases, and 5 bases stayed unmatched. The CDR3 nucleotides are TGTGCCAGCAGCTTGGGACAGGGGAGCTCAGAGACCCAGTACTTC. Translating it yields CASSLGQGSSETQYF.

This clonotype has at least ten counts. CDR3 DNA sequence: TGTGCCTCCCGAGGGTTATCAGGGGGGCGCGAGCAGTACTTC. The encoded protein is CASRGLSGGREQYF. The J gene is TRBJ2-7, the V gene TRBV27; possibly TRBD1 for D (7 bases). In germline, CDR1 is MNHEY, CDR2 SMNVEV (reference sequence). The V end was cut by 11 bases, the J end by 6 bases, with 23 bases between. This CDR3 region has 14 residues.

This clonotype has at least ten counts. The V gene is TRBV5-6, the J gene TRBJ2-7; 7 nucleotides align to TRBD1. The ends lost 3 bases at V and 7 bases at J; junction bases unmatched: 7. Germline V gives CDR1 SGHDT, CDR2 YYEEEE. CDR3 size: 13 residues. CDR3 loop: CASSSGQVLEQYF. CDR3 in DNA: TGTGCCAGCAGCTCAGGACAGGTCCTTGAGCAGTACTTC. The variable domain in full, completed from reference TRBV5-6 and TRBJ2-7, reads DAGVTQSPTHLIKTRGQQVTLRCSPKSGHDTVSWYQQALGQGPQFIFQYYEEEERQRGNFPDRFSGHQFPNYSSELNVNALLLGDSALYLCASSSGQVLEQYFGPGTRLTVT.

This clonotype was counted ten times or more. V usage is TRBV4-1 and J usage is TRBJ1-1, with D uncertain. Between the trimmed V and J ends, which lost 0 bases and 6 bases, there was a span of 14 bases. This CDR3 comprises 15 residues. CDR1 and CDR2 from the germline V gene are MGHRA and YSYEKL. In DNA form, the CDR3 reads TGCGCCAGCAGCCAAGAAAGTCGCAGGTCCGCTGAAGCTTTCTTT. Amino acid sequence: CASSQESRRSAEAFF.

The table lists this clonotype with many counts. This chain uses TRBV28 with TRBJ1-6; D is undetermined. Germline lookup yields CDR1 MDHEN and CDR2 SYDVKM. CDR3 length: 15 residues. V lost 3 bases to trimming and J lost 6 bases, with 12 bases between them. CDR3 in amino acids: CASSFNPGFNSPLHF. The CDR3 DNA is TGTGCCAGCAGTTTCAATCCGGGCTTTAATTCACCCCTCCACTTT.

This clonotype was picked up many times. The V and J genes are TRBV5-1 and TRBJ2-3; possible D gene TRBD1, 5 bases. Trimming pared 4 bases from V and 2 bases from J, leaving 14 bases between. This CDR3 contains 15 residues. The germline CDR1 and CDR2 sequences are SGHRS and YFSETQ. CDR3: CASSPDNPVTDTQYF. The CDR3 DNA reads as TGCGCCAGCAGCCCGGACAATCCAGTCACAGATACGCAGTATTTT.

This clonotype was recorded many times. The chain recombines TRBV20-1 with TRBJ2-5; TRBD2 matches at 8 bases. CDR1 is DFQATT and CDR2 is SNEGSKA in the germline V gene (reference sequence). V trimming: 4 bases; J trimming: 3 bases; junction bases outside the gene matches: 4. The CDR3 length is 13 residues. As DNA, the CDR3 is TGCAGTGCTATGAGCGGGGGCGAAGAGACCCAGTACTTC. Its protein product is CSAMSGGEETQYF.

This clonotype was found many times. The rearrangement links TRBV12-3 or TRBV12-4 to TRBJ2-1; no firm D call. Trimming shortened V by 7 bases and J by 6 bases, and 7 bases separated the two germline ends. The CDR3 has 11 residues. The CDR3 is CASTLLNEQFF. Written as DNA, the CDR3 is TGTGCCAGCACTCTTCTCAATGAGCAGTTCTTC.

Many counts were recorded for this clonotype. At one end, the junction sequence differs from germline, possibly due to a read error. This chain connects TRBV7-2 to TRBJ2-3, with 7 nucleotides matching TRBD2. CDR3 length: 15 amino acids. CDR1 SGHTA and CDR2 FQGNSA come from the germline V gene. Here the CDR3 DNA reads TGTGCCAGCAGCCTAGCGGCCCCTCGAGCAGATACGCAGTATTTT. Protein sequence: CASSLAAPRADTQYF.

This clonotype was detected many times. This chain joins TRBV7-2 and TRBJ1-3; no firm D call. The CDR3 consists of 16 residues. Trimming shortened V by 5 bases and J by 4 bases, and 18 bases separated the two germline ends. CDR1 and CDR2 (germline): SGHTA, FQGNSA. For the CDR3, the DNA is TGTGCCAGCAGCCCTAATGTCGGGCTGATAGGAAACACCATATATTTT. As protein: CASSPNVGLIGNTIYF.

This clonotype was detected ten times or more. The rearrangement links TRBV5-1 to TRBJ2-7; D perhaps matches TRBD2 (5 bases). With 0 bases removed from V and 6 bases from J, the gap between germline ends came to 13 bases. The CDR3 totals 14 residues. Germline CDR1 is SGHRS and CDR2 is YFSETQ. For the CDR3, the DNA is TGCGCCAGCAGCTTGGAAGCCGGGGTTAGCGAGCAGTACTTC. Translating gives CASSLEAGVSEQYF. The full variable domain, with the rest looked up from reference TRBV5-1 and TRBJ2-7, is KAGVTQTPRYLIKTRGQQVTLSCSPISGHRSVSWYQQTPGQGLQFLFEYFSETQRNKGNFPGRFSGRQFSNSRSEMNVSTLELGDSALYLCASSLEAGVSEQYFGPGTRLTVT.

This clonotype was counted ten times or more. The chain uses TRBV4-1 and TRBJ1-3; D gene unclear. Germline V gene lookup returns CDR1 MGHRA and CDR2 YSYEKL. The ends were cut back, 0 bases at V and 0 bases at J, with 9 bases in the middle. This CDR3 has 16 amino acids. The DNA of the CDR3 is TGCGCCAGCAGCCAAGATAGGAGAAGCTCTGGAAACACCATATATTTT. This gives the protein CASSQDRRSSGNTIYF.

This rearrangement joins TRBV24-1 to TRBJ1-2; TRBD1 might be the D (6 bases). The V gene's germline CDR1 is KGHDR and CDR2 SFDVKD. The CDR3 sequence is 14 residues long. V was shortened by 4 bases and J by 3 bases, with 11 bases between the two germline ends. CDR3 coding DNA: TGTGCCACCAGTGACAGGGGTGGAGACTATGGCTACACCTTC. It encodes CATSDRGGDYGYTF.

This clonotype was counted ten times or more. The rearrangement joins TRBV28 to TRBJ2-3, with 8 bases lining up with TRBD1. The CDR3 totals 15 residues. Per the germline V gene, CDR1 is MDHEN and CDR2 is SYDVKM. V gave up 6 bases and J gave up 5 bases; unmatched junction bases: 10. CDR3 coding DNA: TGTGCCAGCAGCCCACTCCAGGGGGCGGGAGATACGCAGTATTTT. This encodes CASSPLQGAGDTQYF.

This clonotype showed up many times. The V and J genes are TRBV5-1 and TRBJ2-5; D ambiguous. The V and J ends lost 0 bases and 4 bases respectively, with 13 bases between them. Germline assignment: CDR1 SGHRS and CDR2 YFSETQ. The CDR3 length is 15 residues. CDR3 nucleotides: TGCGCCAGCAGCTTGGTAGGAAGTTCTCCAGAGACCCAGTACTTC. This translates into CASSLVGSSPETQYF.